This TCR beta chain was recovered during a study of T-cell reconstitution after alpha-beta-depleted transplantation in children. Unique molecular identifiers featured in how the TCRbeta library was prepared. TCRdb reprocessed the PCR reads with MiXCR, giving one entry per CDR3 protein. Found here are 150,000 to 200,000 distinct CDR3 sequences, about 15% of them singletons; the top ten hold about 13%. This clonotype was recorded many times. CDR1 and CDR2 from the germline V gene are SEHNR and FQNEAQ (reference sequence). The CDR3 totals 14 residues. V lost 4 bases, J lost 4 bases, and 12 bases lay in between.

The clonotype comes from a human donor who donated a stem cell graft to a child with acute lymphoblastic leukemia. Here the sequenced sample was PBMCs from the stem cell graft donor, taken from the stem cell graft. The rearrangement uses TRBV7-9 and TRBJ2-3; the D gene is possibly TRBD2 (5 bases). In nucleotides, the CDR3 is TGTGCCAGCAGCTCGACGGGGATGGCAGATACGCAGTATTTT. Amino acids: CASSSTGMADTQYF.